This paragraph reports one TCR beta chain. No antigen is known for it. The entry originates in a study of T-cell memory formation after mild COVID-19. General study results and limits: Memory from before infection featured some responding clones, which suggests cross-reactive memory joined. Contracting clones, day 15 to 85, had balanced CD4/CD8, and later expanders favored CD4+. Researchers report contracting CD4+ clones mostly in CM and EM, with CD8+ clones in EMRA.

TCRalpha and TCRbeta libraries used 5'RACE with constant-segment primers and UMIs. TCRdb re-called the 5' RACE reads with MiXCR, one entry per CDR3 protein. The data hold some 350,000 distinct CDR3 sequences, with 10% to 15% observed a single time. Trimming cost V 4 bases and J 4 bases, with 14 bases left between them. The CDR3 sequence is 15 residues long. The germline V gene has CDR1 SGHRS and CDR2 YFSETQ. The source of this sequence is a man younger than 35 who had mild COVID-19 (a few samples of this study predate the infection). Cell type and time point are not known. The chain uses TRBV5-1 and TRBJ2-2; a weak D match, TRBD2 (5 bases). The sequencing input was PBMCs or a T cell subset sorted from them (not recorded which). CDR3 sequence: CASSPRELSTGELFF. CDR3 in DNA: TGCGCCAGCAGCCCCCGGGAATTGAGCACCGGGGAGCTGTTTTTT.